This T cell receptor beta chain was sequenced during a study of blood T cells in healthy people across ages. Study results and caveats: Roughly linear declines in TCR beta diversity per million T cells occurred with age.

This clonotype was seen a few times. Its antigen is undetermined. A second PCR of about 7 to 12 cycles used a sample-barcoded 5' primer and a J-beta primer mix. TCRdb called the 5' RACE reads again in MiXCR, with one record for every CDR3 protein. Here the sample spans fewer than 750,000 distinct CDR3 sequences, around 48% being singletons. The V and J ends lost 0 bases and 3 bases respectively, with 7 bases between them. Germline V gives CDR1 ENHRY, CDR2 SYGVKD. The CDR3 extends over 14 amino acids. The receptor was isolated from a man older than 75 in good health. Sample: blood. The rearrangement links TRBV10-3 to TRBJ2-3; D is perhaps TRBD2 (6 bases). CDR3 DNA: TGTGCCATCAGTGAGTCGAGCGGGACAGATACGCAGTATTTT. Translated, it gives CAISESSGTDTQYF.